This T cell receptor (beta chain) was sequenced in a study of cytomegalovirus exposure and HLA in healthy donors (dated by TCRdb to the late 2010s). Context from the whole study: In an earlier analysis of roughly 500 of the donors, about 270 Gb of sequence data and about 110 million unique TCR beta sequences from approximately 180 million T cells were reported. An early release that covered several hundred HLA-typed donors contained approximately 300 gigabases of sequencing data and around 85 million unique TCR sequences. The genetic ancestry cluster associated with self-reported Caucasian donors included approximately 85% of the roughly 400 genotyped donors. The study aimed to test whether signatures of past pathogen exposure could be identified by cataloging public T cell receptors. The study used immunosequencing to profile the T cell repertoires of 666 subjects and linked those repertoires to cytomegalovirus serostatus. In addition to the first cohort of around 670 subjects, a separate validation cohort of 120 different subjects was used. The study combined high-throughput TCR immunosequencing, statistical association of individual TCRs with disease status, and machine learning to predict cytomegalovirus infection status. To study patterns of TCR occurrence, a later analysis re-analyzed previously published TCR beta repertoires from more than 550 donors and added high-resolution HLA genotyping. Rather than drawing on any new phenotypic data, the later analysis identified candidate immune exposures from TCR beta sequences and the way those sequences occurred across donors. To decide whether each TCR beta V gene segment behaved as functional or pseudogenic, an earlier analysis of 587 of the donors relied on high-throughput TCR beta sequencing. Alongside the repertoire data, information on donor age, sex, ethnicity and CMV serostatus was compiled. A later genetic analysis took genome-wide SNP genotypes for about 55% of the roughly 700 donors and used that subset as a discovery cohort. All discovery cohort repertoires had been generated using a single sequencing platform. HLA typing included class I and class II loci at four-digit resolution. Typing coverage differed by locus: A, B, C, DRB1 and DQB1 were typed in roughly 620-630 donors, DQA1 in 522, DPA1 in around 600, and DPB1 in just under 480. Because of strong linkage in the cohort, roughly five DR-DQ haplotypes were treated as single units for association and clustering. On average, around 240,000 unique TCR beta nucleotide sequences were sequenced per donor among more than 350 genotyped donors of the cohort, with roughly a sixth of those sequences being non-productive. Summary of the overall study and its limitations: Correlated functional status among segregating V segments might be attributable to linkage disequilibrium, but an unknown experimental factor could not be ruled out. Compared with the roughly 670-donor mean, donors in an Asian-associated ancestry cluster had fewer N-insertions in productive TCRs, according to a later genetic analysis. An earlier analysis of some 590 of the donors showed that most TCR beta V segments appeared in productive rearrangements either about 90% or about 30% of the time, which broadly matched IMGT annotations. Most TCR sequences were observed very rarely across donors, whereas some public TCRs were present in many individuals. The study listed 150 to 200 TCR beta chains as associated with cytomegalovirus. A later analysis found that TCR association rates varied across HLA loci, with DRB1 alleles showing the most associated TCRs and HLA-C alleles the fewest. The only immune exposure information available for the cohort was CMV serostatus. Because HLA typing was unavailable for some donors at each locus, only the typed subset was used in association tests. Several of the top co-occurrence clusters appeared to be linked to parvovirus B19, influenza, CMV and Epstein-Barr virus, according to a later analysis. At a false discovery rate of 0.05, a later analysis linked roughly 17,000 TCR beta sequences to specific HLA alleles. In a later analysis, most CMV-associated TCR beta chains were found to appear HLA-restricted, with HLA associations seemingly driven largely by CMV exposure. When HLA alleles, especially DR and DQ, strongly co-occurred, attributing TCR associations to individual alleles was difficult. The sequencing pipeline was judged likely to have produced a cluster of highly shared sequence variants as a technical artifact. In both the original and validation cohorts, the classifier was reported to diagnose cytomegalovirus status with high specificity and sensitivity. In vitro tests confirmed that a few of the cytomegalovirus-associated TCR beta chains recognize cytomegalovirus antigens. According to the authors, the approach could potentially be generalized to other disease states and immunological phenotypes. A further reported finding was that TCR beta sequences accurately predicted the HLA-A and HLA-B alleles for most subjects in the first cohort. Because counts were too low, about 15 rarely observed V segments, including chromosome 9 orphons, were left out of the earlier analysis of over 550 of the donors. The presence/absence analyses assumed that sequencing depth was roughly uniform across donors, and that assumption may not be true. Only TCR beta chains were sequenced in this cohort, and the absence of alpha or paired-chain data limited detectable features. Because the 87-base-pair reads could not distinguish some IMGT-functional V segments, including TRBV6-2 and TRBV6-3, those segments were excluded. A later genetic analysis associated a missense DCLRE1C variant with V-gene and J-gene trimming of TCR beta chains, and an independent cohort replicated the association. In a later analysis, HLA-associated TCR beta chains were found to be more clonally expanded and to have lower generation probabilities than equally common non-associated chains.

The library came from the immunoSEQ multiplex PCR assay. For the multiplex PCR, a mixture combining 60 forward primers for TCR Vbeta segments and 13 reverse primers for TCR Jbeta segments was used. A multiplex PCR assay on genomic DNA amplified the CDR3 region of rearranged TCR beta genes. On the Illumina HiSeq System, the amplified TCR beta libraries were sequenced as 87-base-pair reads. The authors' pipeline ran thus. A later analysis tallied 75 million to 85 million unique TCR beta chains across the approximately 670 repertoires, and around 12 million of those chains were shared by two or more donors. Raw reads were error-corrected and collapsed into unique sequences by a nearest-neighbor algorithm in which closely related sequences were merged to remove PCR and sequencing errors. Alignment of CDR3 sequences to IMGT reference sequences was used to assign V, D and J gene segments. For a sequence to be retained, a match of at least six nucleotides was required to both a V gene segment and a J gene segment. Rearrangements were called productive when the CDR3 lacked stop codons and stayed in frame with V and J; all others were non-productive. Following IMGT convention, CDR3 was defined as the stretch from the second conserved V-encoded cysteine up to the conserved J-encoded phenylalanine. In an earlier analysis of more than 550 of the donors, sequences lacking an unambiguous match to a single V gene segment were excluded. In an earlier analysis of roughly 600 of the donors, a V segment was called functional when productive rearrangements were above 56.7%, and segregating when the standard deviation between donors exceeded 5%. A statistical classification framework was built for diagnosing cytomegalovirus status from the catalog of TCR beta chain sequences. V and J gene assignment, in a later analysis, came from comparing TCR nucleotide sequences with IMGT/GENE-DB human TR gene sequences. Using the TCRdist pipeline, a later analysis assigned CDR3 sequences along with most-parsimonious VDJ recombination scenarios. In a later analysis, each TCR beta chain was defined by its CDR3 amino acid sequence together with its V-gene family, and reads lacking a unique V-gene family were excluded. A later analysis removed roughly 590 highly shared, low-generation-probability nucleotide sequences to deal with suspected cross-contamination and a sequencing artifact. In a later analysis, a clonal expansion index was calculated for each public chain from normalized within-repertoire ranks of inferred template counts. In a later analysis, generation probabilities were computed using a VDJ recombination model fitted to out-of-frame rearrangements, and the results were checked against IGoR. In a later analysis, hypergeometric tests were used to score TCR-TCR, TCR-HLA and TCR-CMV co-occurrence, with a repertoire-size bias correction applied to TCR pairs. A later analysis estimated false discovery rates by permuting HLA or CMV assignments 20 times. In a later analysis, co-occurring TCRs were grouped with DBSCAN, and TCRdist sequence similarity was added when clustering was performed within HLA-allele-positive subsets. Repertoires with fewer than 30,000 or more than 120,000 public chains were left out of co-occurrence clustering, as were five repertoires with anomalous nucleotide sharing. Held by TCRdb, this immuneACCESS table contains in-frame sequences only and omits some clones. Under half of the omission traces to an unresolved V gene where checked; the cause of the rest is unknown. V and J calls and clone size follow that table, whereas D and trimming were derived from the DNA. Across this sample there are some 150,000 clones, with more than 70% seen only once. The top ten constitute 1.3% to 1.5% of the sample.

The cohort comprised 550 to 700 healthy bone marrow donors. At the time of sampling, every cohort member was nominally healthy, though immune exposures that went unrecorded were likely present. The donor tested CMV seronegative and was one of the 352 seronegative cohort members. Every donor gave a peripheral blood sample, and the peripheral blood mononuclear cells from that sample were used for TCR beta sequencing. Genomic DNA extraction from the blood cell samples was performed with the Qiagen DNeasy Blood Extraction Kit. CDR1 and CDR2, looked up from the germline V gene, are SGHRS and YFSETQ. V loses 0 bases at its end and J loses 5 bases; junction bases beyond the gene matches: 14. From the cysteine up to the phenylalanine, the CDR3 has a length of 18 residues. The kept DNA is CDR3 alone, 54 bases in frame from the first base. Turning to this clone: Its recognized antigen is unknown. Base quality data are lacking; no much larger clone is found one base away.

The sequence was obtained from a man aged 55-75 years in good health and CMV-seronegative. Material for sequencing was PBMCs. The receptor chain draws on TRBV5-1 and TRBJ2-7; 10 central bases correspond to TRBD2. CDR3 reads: CASSLAPTSGLLEDEQYF. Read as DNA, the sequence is TGCGCCAGCAGCTTGGCCCCGACTAGCGGGCTTTTGGAGGACGAGCAGTACTTC.